Presented here are 32 T cell receptor beta chains from one specimen sequenced in a study of blood T cells in healthy people across ages. A second about 7 to 11 cycle PCR used barcoded and J-beta primers. TCRdb re-analysed the 5' RACE reads in MiXCR, keeping a single row per CDR3 protein. The table shows 850,000 to 1,000,000 distinct CDR3 sequences, with about 53% occurring only once. The source material was blood. Receptors originate from a woman aged 55-70 years in good health.

The CDR3 nucleotides are TGCGCCAGCAGTACGAATCCCAACACTGAAGCTTTCTTT. It specifies CASSTNPNTEAFF. This chain joins TRBV10-1 and TRBJ1-1; D unclear. V lost 5 bases and J lost 2, with 9 bases in between. This CDR3 comprises 13 residues. The germline CDR1 and CDR2 sequences are WNHNN and SYGVQD (reference sequence).

The rearrangement uses TRBV9 and TRBJ2-7; 10 bases agree with TRBD2. This CDR3 region has 15 residues. Germline assignment: CDR1 SGDLS and CDR2 YYNGEE. Trimming at V came to 3 bases and at J to 0 bases, leaving 3 bases not matched to a gene. The CDR3 here is CASSDGLAASYEQYF. CDR3 DNA sequence: TGTGCCAGCAGCGACGGACTAGCGGCCTCCTACGAGCAGTACTTC.

V gene TRBV15 combines with J gene TRBJ2-5; D gene ambiguous. CDR1 is LNHNV and CDR2 is YYDKDF in the germline V gene (reference sequence). The V end lost 3 bases, the J end lost 11 bases, and 13 bases lay between the germline ends. This CDR3 spans 12 amino acids. The CDR3 protein is CATSSGIPPQYF. The DNA of the CDR3 is TGTGCCACCAGCAGTGGTATTCCGCCGCAGTACTTC.

V gene TRBV12-3 or TRBV12-4 combines with J gene TRBJ1-1, with D possibly TRBD1 on 5 matching bases. The CDR3 has 15 residues. V was clipped by 3 bases and J by 0 bases, with 11 bases between them. The CDR3 spells CASSFEGLMNTEAFF. CDR3 sequence (DNA): TGTGCCAGCAGTTTTGAGGGACTCATGAACACTGAAGCTTTCTTT.

V gene TRBV7-2 combines with J gene TRBJ2-3, with a possible D match to TRBD2 (5 bases). CDR1 and CDR2 (germline): SGHTA, FQGNSA. The CDR3 extends over 15 amino acids. Trimming left V 5 bases short and J 0 bases short, with 12 bases between. The CDR3 nucleotides are TGTGCCAGCAGCGGGATAGCGACTAGCACAGATACGCAGTATTTT. Translation: CASSGIATSTDTQYF. Drawing the rest from reference TRBV7-2 and TRBJ2-3, the complete variable domain is GAGVSQSPSNKVTEKGKDVELRCDPISGHTALYWYRQSLGQGLEFLIYFQGNSAPDKSGLPSDRFSAERTGGSVSTLTIQRTQQEDSAVYLCASSGIATSTDTQYFGPGTRLTVL.

This clonotype showed up just once. Just one base apart from a much larger clone, this may be a read error. The V gene is TRBV29-1, the J gene TRBJ2-7; 9 positions match TRBD2. Trimming removed 5 bases from V and 4 bases from J; junction bases left unmatched: 9. The CDR3 totals 14 residues. Germline assignment: CDR1 SQVTM and CDR2 ANQGSEA. The DNA of the CDR3 is TGCAGCGTTAACATAGCGGGAGTAAGGTACGAGCAGTACTTC. Translated, it gives CSVNIAGVRYEQYF.

The CDR3 loop is CASSQTIPGLASSTDTQYF. CDR3 nucleotide sequence: TGCGCCAGCAGCCAAACTATTCCGGGACTAGCATCTAGCACAGATACGCAGTATTTT. The chain combines TRBV4-1 with TRBJ2-3; 9 bases agree with TRBD2. The germline CDR1 and CDR2 sequences are MGHRA and YSYEKL. The CDR3 consists of 19 residues. The V and J ends lost 2 bases and 0 bases, in that order; junction bases with no gene match: 12.

The CDR3 region has the DNA TGCAGTGCTCAGAATCCCGACGAGCAGTACTTC. Its translation: CSAQNPDEQYF. V gene TRBV20-1 combines with J gene TRBJ2-5; D call uncertain. The DNA end is a closer match to TRBJ2-7, so the J assignment may be wrong. The CDR3 is made up of 11 amino acids. CDR1 DFQATT and CDR2 SNEGSKA come from the germline V gene (reference sequence).

The count of this clonotype is one. The chain joins TRBV7-2 to TRBJ1-4; D remains ambiguous. The CDR3 spans 15 residues. Trimming took 3 bases from V and 0 from J, leaving 8 bases between them. The germline V gene encodes CDR1 SGHTA and CDR2 FQGNSA. In DNA, the CDR3 is TGTGCCAGCAGCTTGCAGTATTCAACTAATGAAAAACTGTTTTTT. This sequence encodes CASSLQYSTNEKLFF.

This clonotype has just a few counts. The chain recombines TRBV10-3 with TRBJ2-5; no clear D. This CDR3 is 11 amino acids long. Germline CDR1 reads ENHRY; CDR2 reads SYGVKD. V lost 4 bases and J 2 bases, leaving 2 bases between the germline ends. The CDR3 sequence: CAISAQETQYF. CDR3 sequence (DNA): TGTGCCATCAGTGCTCAAGAGACCCAGTACTTC.

At least ten counts were recorded for this clonotype. This chain uses TRBV5-1 with TRBJ2-1; no firm D call. The CDR3 sequence is 14 residues long. Trimming took 0 bases from V and 4 from J, leaving 8 bases between them. In germline, CDR1 is SGHRS, CDR2 YFSETQ. CDR3 nucleotide sequence: TGCGCCAGCAGCTTGGCCGGCCCATACAATGAGCAGTTCTTC. This translates into CASSLAGPYNEQFF.

V usage is TRBV28 and J usage is TRBJ2-3; TRBD2 aligns across 8 bases. Germline V lookup: CDR1 MDHEN, CDR2 SYDVKM. After removal of 5 bases from V and 3 bases from J, the junction contained 10 bases not matched to a gene. The CDR3 totals 16 residues. CDR3: CASSHAGTRGTDTQYF. The CDR3 nucleotides are TGTGCCAGCAGTCACGCCGGGACTAGGGGAACAGATACGCAGTATTTT. Full variable domain (outside the CDR3, taken from reference TRBV28 and TRBJ2-3): DVKVTQSSRYLVKRTGEKVFLECVQDMDHENMFWYRQDPGLGLRLIYFSYDVKMKEKGDIPEGYSVSREKKERFSLILESASTNQTSMYLCASSHAGTRGTDTQYFGPGTRLTVL.

This clonotype was seen more than once but under ten times. The chain employs TRBV10-3 and TRBJ2-5; 8 positions match TRBD1. V was clipped by 10 bases and J by 3 bases; unmatched bases: 4. Germline CDR1 ENHRY, CDR2 SYGVKD. The CDR3 is 12 residues long. CDR3 in DNA: TGTGCCACCAACAGGGGGGAAGAGACCCAGTACTTC. Translating gives CATNRGEETQYF.

This clonotype was detected a few times. This chain links TRBV7-9 with TRBJ2-3; 7 bases map to TRBD2. Germline CDR1 and CDR2: SEHNR and FQNEAQ (reference sequence). Trimming at V came to 0 bases and at J to 5 bases, leaving 5 bases not matched to a gene. This CDR3 is built from 15 residues. CDR3 in DNA: TGTGCCAGCAGCTTAGCGCTAGCGGAGGGAGATACGCAGTATTTT. Protein product: CASSLALAEGDTQYF.

The chain links TRBV20-1 to TRBJ2-3; 7 nucleotides align to TRBD2. The V and J ends lost 3 bases and 3 bases, in that order; junction bases with no gene match: 6. The CDR3 is 14 residues long. CDR1 and CDR2 (germline): DFQATT, SNEGSKA (reference sequence). The CDR3 loop reads CSARVQGGTDTQYF. The CDR3 bases are TGCAGTGCTAGGGTTCAGGGAGGGACAGATACGCAGTATTTT.

With regard to this clonotype: It may be a read error: a sequence one base away is much more abundant. The rearrangement joins TRBV15 to TRBJ1-2; possible D gene TRBD1, 6 bases. The CDR3 loop spans 14 amino acids. Germline lookup yields CDR1 LNHNV and CDR2 YYDKDF (reference sequence). The chain's CDR3 is CAASRDRGLYGYTF. DNA of the CDR3: TGTGCCGCCAGCAGAGATCGGGGGCTCTATGGCTACACCTTC. Full variable domain (rest looked up from reference TRBV15 and TRBJ1-2): DAMVIQNPRYQVTQFGKPVTLSCSQTLNHNVMYWYQQKSSQAPKLLFHYYDKDFNNEADTPDNFQSRRPNTSFCFLDIRSPGLGDTAMYLCAASRDRGLYGYTFGSGTRLTVV.

The chain combines TRBV4-1 with TRBJ1-1, with 7 bases identical to TRBD1. With V trimmed by 0 bases and J by 5 bases, 3 bases remained unmatched. The V gene's germline CDR1 is MGHRA and CDR2 YSYEKL. This CDR3 comprises 14 residues. The CDR3 loop is CASSQEDRWTEAFF. The DNA for the CDR3 is TGCGCCAGCAGCCAAGAGGACAGGTGGACTGAAGCTTTCTTT.

V usage is TRBV7-3 and J usage is TRBJ2-5, with D maybe TRBD1 (5 bases). The V gene's germline CDR1 is SGHTA and CDR2 FQGTGA. The CDR3 spans 14 residues. Between the trimmed V and J ends, which lost 5 bases and 11 bases, there was a span of 21 bases. As DNA, the CDR3 is TGTGCCAGCAGCCGAAAGGGGCCTATCAATGAGCAGTACTTC. This gives the protein CASSRKGPINEQYF.

A few counts support this clonotype. Here the CDR3 reads CSATPGQPNEKLFF. The CDR3 DNA sequence: TGCAGTGCTACCCCGGGACAGCCTAATGAAAAACTGTTTTTT. The J gene is TRBJ1-4, the V gene TRBV20-1, with TRBD1 matching 7 bases. The length of the CDR3 is 14 residues. Germline V gene lookup returns CDR1 DFQATT and CDR2 SNEGSKA (reference sequence). V lost 4 bases to trimming and J lost 3 bases; unmatched junction nucleotides: 5.

This clonotype was detected a few times. This chain links TRBV5-1 with TRBJ2-3; possibly TRBD1 for D (5 bases). Trimming removed 2 bases from V and 6 bases from J, with 19 bases in between. The CDR3 totals 16 residues. CDR1 and CDR2 (germline): SGHRS, YFSETQ. The CDR3 is CASSLTDIRRMDTQYF. CDR3 nucleotide sequence: TGCGCCAGCAGCTTAACGGACATACGTCGTATGGATACGCAGTATTTT. Full variable domain (outside the CDR3, taken from reference TRBV5-1 and TRBJ2-3): KAGVTQTPRYLIKTRGQQVTLSCSPISGHRSVSWYQQTPGQGLQFLFEYFSETQRNKGNFPGRFSGRQFSNSRSEMNVSTLELGDSALYLCASSLTDIRRMDTQYFGPGTRLTVL.

This clonotype was detected a few times. The chain couples TRBV12-3 or TRBV12-4 to TRBJ2-3; D is ambiguous. Trimming cost V 3 bases and J 3 bases, with 10 bases left between them. This CDR3 is 14 amino acids long. The CDR3 loop is CASSFREETDTQYF. CDR3 in DNA: TGTGCCAGCAGTTTTCGAGAGGAGACAGATACGCAGTATTTT.

The chain joins TRBV7-2 to TRBJ2-5, with a possible D match to TRBD2 (6 bases). Germline V lookup: CDR1 SGHTA, CDR2 FQGNSA. The CDR3 extends over 20 amino acids. Between the trimmed V and J ends, which lost 3 bases and 0 bases, there was a span of 26 bases. CDR3 sequence (DNA): TGTGCCAGCAGCTTGTCCACGTCGGGGGTTCTTCCGCAATACCAAGAGACCCAGTACTTC. This encodes CASSLSTSGVLPQYQETQYF.

This clonotype has more than one count but fewer than ten. This chain links TRBV20-1 with TRBJ2-3, with TRBD2 as a possible D gene (6 bases). With 3 bases removed from V and 2 bases from J, the gap between germline ends came to 15 bases. There are 15 residues in the CDR3. Germline CDR1 DFQATT, CDR2 SNEGSKA (reference sequence). CDR3 loop: CSASLLGRNTDTQYF. Here the CDR3 DNA reads TGCAGTGCTAGTCTCCTGGGGAGGAACACAGATACGCAGTATTTT.

The V gene is TRBV7-9, the J gene TRBJ2-1; 12 bases map to TRBD2. Losses at the gene ends were 8 bases for V and 6 bases for J; bases not matched to a gene: 8. CDR1 SEHNR and CDR2 FQNEAQ come from the germline V gene (reference sequence). CDR3 length: 15 amino acids. The CDR3 reads CASLPLAGGPNEQFF. CDR3 sequence (DNA): TGTGCCAGCCTACCCCTAGCGGGAGGGCCCAATGAGCAGTTCTTC.

The chain couples TRBV12-3 or TRBV12-4 to TRBJ2-7; the match to TRBD1 covers 7 bases. The junction had 6 bases not matched to a gene; V was cut back by 6 bases and J by 4 bases. This CDR3 region has 13 residues. CDR3 amino acids: CASRPGQNYEQYF. The CDR3 DNA sequence: TGTGCCAGCAGGCCGGGACAGAATTACGAGCAGTACTTC.

This rearrangement joins TRBV20-1 to TRBJ2-1; TRBD2 matches at 7 bases. With V trimmed by 0 bases and J by 5 bases, 10 bases remained unmatched. Germline V CDR1 and CDR2: DFQATT, SNEGSKA (reference sequence). CDR3 length equals 16 residues. The CDR3 spells CSARDIGLAEDNEQFF. In DNA, the CDR3 is TGCAGTGCTAGAGATATAGGGCTAGCGGAAGACAATGAGCAGTTCTTC.

The count of this clonotype is one. The rearrangement links TRBV7-8 to TRBJ2-1, with D perhaps matching TRBD2 (5 bases). Deletions cut 5 bases from V and 7 bases from J, with 21 bases between. The CDR3 has 16 amino acids. Looked up from germline, CDR1 is SGHVS and CDR2 is FQNEAQ. The CDR3 sequence: CASSRRTGMPQNEQFF. CDR3 bases: TGTGCCAGCAGCCGGCGGACCGGGATGCCTCAGAATGAGCAGTTCTTC.

The J gene is TRBJ2-5, the V gene TRBV28, with D possibly being TRBD1 (6 bases). Trimming left V 5 bases short and J 4 bases short, with 20 bases between. The germline V gene has CDR1 MDHEN and CDR2 SYDVKM. The CDR3 sequence is 16 residues long. CDR3 protein: CASSPHGTGRPETQYF. CDR3 DNA sequence: TGTGCCAGCAGTCCTCACGGAACAGGGCGGCCAGAGACCCAGTACTTC.

The chain is built from TRBV6-2 or TRBV6-3 and TRBJ2-1, with TRBD2 matching 10 bases. Germline CDR1 and CDR2: MNHEY and SVGEGT. There are 16 residues in the CDR3. The J segment lost 8 bases and the V segment lost 0 bases, leaving 7 bases of the junction unmatched. In nucleotides, the CDR3 is TGTGCCAGCAGTTACTCGCCTAGCGGGAGTATCTATGAGCAGTTCTTC. This encodes CASSYSPSGSIYEQFF.

This clonotype was seen just once. This chain uses TRBV6-5 with TRBJ2-1, with a weak D call TRBD1 (6 bases). CDR1 MNHEY and CDR2 SVGAGI come from the germline V gene. The CDR3 runs to 17 residues. Trimming took off 0 bases at V and 1 base at J, with 13 bases between the two ends. The chain's CDR3 is CASSYSIHGTSYNEQFF. In DNA, the CDR3 is TGTGCCAGCAGTTACTCGATCCACGGGACATCCTACAATGAGCAGTTCTTC.

The V and J genes are TRBV7-6 and TRBJ1-1; TRBD1 might be the D (5 bases). Germline V CDR1 and CDR2: SGHVS, FNYEAQ. V shed 4 bases and J shed 3 bases, with 21 bases lying between them. The CDR3 spans 17 residues. CDR3 loop: CASSYSSVRGVHTEAFF. The CDR3 nucleotides are TGTGCCAGCAGCTACTCTTCCGTCCGGGGGGTACACACTGAAGCTTTCTTT.

The J gene is TRBJ2-1, the V gene TRBV5-1, with 9 bases matching TRBD2. V shed 2 bases, J shed 7 bases, and the junction held 7 bases outside the gene matches. The CDR3 loop spans 15 amino acids. Germline CDR1 is SGHRS and CDR2 is YFSETQ. CDR3 sequence reads: CASSLLAGVTNEQFF. The CDR3 nucleotides read TGCGCCAGCAGCTTATTAGCGGGAGTCACGAATGAGCAGTTCTTC.